These T cell receptor beta chains were read from a single sample in a study of early T cells in non-severe SARS-CoV-2 infection. TCRdb reanalysed the 5' RACE reads using MiXCR and keeps one entry per CDR3 protein. This repertoire shows tens of thousands of distinct CDR3 sequences, around 10% found once; its top ten account for approximately 5.4%. Source: whole blood, taken at baseline. These receptors originate from an adult who was a healthcare worker with PCR-confirmed SARS-CoV-2 infection or an uninfected control (not recorded which). Both conserved end residues are part of each CDR3. D genes are given only for firm matches. The size entry is marked missing in some rows and otherwise reads once, few, many or a size class.

abundance: few
d_gene: .
j_gene: TRBJ2-3
v_gene: TRBV5-1
CDR3nt: TGCGCCAGCAGCTTCGGGACTGGGGCGACGGATACGCAGTATTTT
CDR3aa: CASSFGTGATDTQYF

abundance: many
d_gene: .
j_gene: TRBJ1-1
v_gene: TRBV7-2
CDR3nt: TGTGCCAGCAGCCAAGGTGGATGGGGCACTGAAGCTTTCTTT
CDR3aa: CASSQGGWGTEAFF

abundance: many
d_gene: TRBD1
j_gene: TRBJ2-7
v_gene: TRBV11-2
CDR3nt: TGTGCCAGCACCCCCTTAGGGACAGCCCTCTACGAGCAGTACTTC
CDR3aa: CASTPLGTALYEQYF

abundance: .
d_gene: .
j_gene: TRBJ2-3
v_gene: TRBV15
CDR3nt: TGTGCCACCAGCAGAGTATCAGATACGCAGTATTTT
CDR3aa: CATSRVSDTQYF

abundance: many
d_gene: .
j_gene: TRBJ2-7
v_gene: TRBV20-1
CDR3nt: TGCAGTGCTAGTGGTCAGTCGCTAAGTTCCTACGAGCAGTACTTC
CDR3aa: CSASGQSLSSYEQYF

abundance: .
d_gene: .
j_gene: TRBJ2-1
v_gene: TRBV20-1
CDR3nt: TGCAGTGCGTCCCCCACTCCCTCGCAGTTCTTC
CDR3aa: CSASPTPSQFF

abundance: few
d_gene: .
j_gene: TRBJ1-6
v_gene: TRBV7-9
CDR3nt: TGTGCCAGCAGCTTAGATGGCGGGTCAAGCTCCTATAATTCACCCCTCCACTTT
CDR3aa: CASSLDGGSSSYNSPLHF

abundance: many
d_gene: .
j_gene: TRBJ2-2
v_gene: TRBV28
CDR3nt: TGTGCCAGCAGAACCACCAGGGTCACCGGGGAGCTGTTTTTT
CDR3aa: CASRTTRVTGELFF

abundance: .
d_gene: TRBD2
j_gene: TRBJ2-3
v_gene: TRBV7-2
CDR3nt: TGTGCCAGCAGCCCGCAAGGGGAGGGCAGGGCCGATACGCAGTATTTT
CDR3aa: CASSPQGEGRADTQYF

abundance: .
d_gene: .
j_gene: TRBJ1-1
v_gene: TRBV18
CDR3nt: TGTGCCAGCTCACCACGGGGCAACACTGAAGCTTTCTTT
CDR3aa: CASSPRGNTEAFF

abundance: .
d_gene: .
j_gene: TRBJ2-7
v_gene: TRBV9
CDR3nt: TGTGCCAGCAGCGGGAGCTCCTACGAGCAGTACTTC
CDR3aa: CASSGSSYEQYF

abundance: few
d_gene: .
j_gene: TRBJ2-1
v_gene: TRBV28
CDR3nt: TGTAGGACCGGGACTCGAGACAATGAGCAGTTCTTC
CDR3aa: CRTGTRDNEQFF

abundance: many
d_gene: TRBD2
j_gene: TRBJ2-1
v_gene: TRBV20-1
CDR3nt: TGCAGTGCTCCTAATCCTCTACTAGCGCGGAGGGTCAATGAGCAGTTCTTC
CDR3aa: CSAPNPLLARRVNEQFF

abundance: .
d_gene: TRBD1
j_gene: TRBJ1-2
v_gene: TRBV7-9
CDR3nt: TGTGCCAGCAGCACCTCCACCGGGACAGGGACTGGCTACACCTTC
CDR3aa: CASSTSTGTGTGYTF

abundance: many
d_gene: TRBD1
j_gene: TRBJ2-7
v_gene: TRBV19
CDR3nt: TGTGCCAGTAGTTATAGAGGGACAGGGGCCCTCTACGAGCAGTACTTC
CDR3aa: CASSYRGTGALYEQYF

abundance: many
d_gene: .
j_gene: TRBJ1-2
v_gene: TRBV6-6
CDR3nt: TGTGCCAGCAGCACACAGAATGGCTACACCTTC
CDR3aa: CASSTQNGYTF

abundance: few
d_gene: .
j_gene: TRBJ2-2
v_gene: TRBV20-1
CDR3nt: TGCAGTGCTCAATCGGGGGTCAACACCGGGGAGCTGTTTTTT
CDR3aa: CSAQSGVNTGELFF

abundance: many
d_gene: .
j_gene: TRBJ1-2
v_gene: TRBV18
CDR3nt: TGTGCCAGCTCACCAAAGGACGGAACTAACTATGGCTACACCTTC
CDR3aa: CASSPKDGTNYGYTF

abundance: .
d_gene: .
j_gene: TRBJ2-7
v_gene: TRBV5-6
CDR3nt: TGTGCCAGCAGCTTTTCATCGAGCTCCTACGAGCAGTACTTC
CDR3aa: CASSFSSSSYEQYF

abundance: few
d_gene: .
j_gene: TRBJ2-1
v_gene: TRBV18
CDR3nt: TGTGCCAGCTCACCGTCTCTAGGATCTAATGAGCAGTTCTTC
CDR3aa: CASSPSLGSNEQFF

abundance: few
d_gene: .
j_gene: TRBJ1-2
v_gene: TRBV15
CDR3nt: TGTGCCACCAGCAGAGGGAGGCAGGTCTATGGCTACACCTTC
CDR3aa: CATSRGRQVYGYTF

abundance: few
d_gene: .
j_gene: TRBJ2-5
v_gene: TRBV11-1
CDR3nt: TGTGCCAGCAGCTTTCGGACAGTACGAGAGACCCAGTACTTC
CDR3aa: CASSFRTVRETQYF

abundance: few
d_gene: .
j_gene: TRBJ2-3
v_gene: TRBV29-1
CDR3nt: TGCAGCGTTAGCACGCAGGGGCAATCAGATACGCAGTATTTT
CDR3aa: CSVSTQGQSDTQYF

abundance: .
d_gene: TRBD2
j_gene: TRBJ2-3
v_gene: TRBV30
CDR3nt: TGTGCCTGGAAGGGTAGCGGGGTCACAGATACGCAGTATTTT
CDR3aa: CAWKGSGVTDTQYF

abundance: few
d_gene: .
j_gene: TRBJ2-7
v_gene: TRBV5-1
CDR3nt: TGCGCCAGCAGCTTCATCGTCGACCCGGGTGAGCAGTACTTC
CDR3aa: CASSFIVDPGEQYF

abundance: few
d_gene: TRBD2
j_gene: TRBJ2-3
v_gene: TRBV29-1
CDR3nt: TGCAGCGTTGAAGATGACCAGCGGGGGAGGATTAGCACAGATACGCAGTATTTT
CDR3aa: CSVEDDQRGRISTDTQYF

abundance: many
d_gene: .
j_gene: TRBJ2-7
v_gene: TRBV7-2
CDR3nt: TGTGCCAGCAGCTTAGTTAGCTCCTACGAGCAGTACTTC
CDR3aa: CASSLVSSYEQYF

abundance: many
d_gene: .
j_gene: TRBJ1-2
v_gene: TRBV11-2
CDR3nt: TGTGCCAGCAGCTCTGTCAGGGATGACTATGGCTACACCTTC
CDR3aa: CASSSVRDDYGYTF